The clone carrying this TCR beta chain appeared a few times. The antigen is unknown. The source of the sample is a study of post-analysis software for immune sequencing data. General observations from the study: TRBV5-6, TRBV5-1 and TRBV20-1 were among five TRBV segments more frequent in patients than controls. Normalized Chao1 diversity in multiple sclerosis patients fell significantly below that of controls.

Germline V CDR1 and CDR2: MNHEY, SMNVEV (reference sequence). The CDR3 is 14 residues long. The TCR beta cDNA libraries contained unique molecular identifiers. TCRdb passed the PCR reads through MiXCR, listing each CDR3 protein once. The table shows roughly 700,000 distinct CDR3 sequences, with around 27% occurring only once. The sequenced material came from blood. J is TRBJ2-4 and V is TRBV27; D ambiguous. Gene TRBJ2-7 matches the end of the DNA better, so the J call may be wrong. This TCR derives from a girl between 10 and 17 years old with multiple sclerosis. DNA of the CDR3: TGTGCCAGCAGTTTGGTGGACGGAGCCTACGAGCAGTACTTC. It is translated as CASSLVDGAYEQYF.